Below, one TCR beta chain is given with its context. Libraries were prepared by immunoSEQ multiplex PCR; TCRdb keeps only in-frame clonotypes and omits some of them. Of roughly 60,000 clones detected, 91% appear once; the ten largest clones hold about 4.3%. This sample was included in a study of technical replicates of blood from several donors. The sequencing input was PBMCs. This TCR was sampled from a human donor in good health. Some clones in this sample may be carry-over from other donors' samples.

The CDR3 nucleotides are TGTGCCACCAGCAGAGGAATCTCTGGGACTAGCGGAGAGACCCAGTACTTC. It encodes CATSRGISGTSGETQYF. The rearrangement joins TRBV15 to TRBJ2-5; 11 bases map to TRBD2. V was pared by 1 base and J by 4 bases, with 8 bases of the junction left unmatched. Per germline, CDR1 LNHNV and CDR2 YYDKDF (reference sequence). CDR3 length: 17 amino acids.